The 24 T cell receptor beta chains listed next were all sequenced from one sample in a study of cytomegalovirus exposure and HLA in healthy donors. It was with 60 Vbeta and 13 Jbeta primers that the PCR ran. Assay: immunoSEQ multiplex PCR; the TCRdb copy retains only in-frame clones and omits some. The top ten clones hold 0.58% of a sample with 210,000 or so clones, roughly 79% of them seen once. What was sequenced was PBMCs. These receptors came from a woman aged 40 to 50 in good health and CMV-seronegative.

V and J are TRBV5-3 and TRBJ1-2, with D perhaps matching TRBD1 (5 bases). TRBV5-3 is an open reading frame whose function is uncertain. The length of the CDR3 is 13 residues. Trimming pared 5 bases from V and 8 bases from J, leaving 16 bases between. The CDR3 spells CARRRDASIGYTF. CDR3 in DNA: TGTGCCAGAAGGCGGGACGCCTCCATAGGCTACACCTTC.

The rearrangement joins TRBV27 to TRBJ2-5, with 8 bases that match TRBD1. From germline, CDR1 is MNHEY and CDR2 SMNVEV (reference sequence). The ends lost 6 bases at V and 5 bases at J; junction bases unmatched: 11. The CDR3 spans 15 residues. CDR3 region: CASRRDRRARETQYF. Written as DNA, the CDR3 is TGTGCCAGCAGGCGGGACAGGCGAGCAAGGGAGACCCAGTACTTC.

The chain has TRBV30 and TRBJ2-2; D remains ambiguous. V was trimmed by 5 bases and J by 1 base, leaving 8 bases between them. Germline V gives CDR1 GTSNPN, CDR2 SVGIG (reference sequence). The CDR3 length is 13 residues. Written as DNA, the CDR3 is TGTGCCTGGGGTTCCGGGAACACCGGGGAGCTGTTTTTT. Its protein product is CAWGSGNTGELFF.

The chain carries TRBV7-9 and TRBJ1-2; D gene ambiguous. Trimming removed 5 bases at V and 2 bases at J, with 6 bases between. The CDR3 is 12 amino acids. CDR1 is SEHNR, CDR2 FQNEAQ, per germline (reference sequence). The CDR3, as DNA: TGTGCCAGCAGCCCTCAGAACTATGGCTACACCTTC. As protein: CASSPQNYGYTF.

This clone was detected once. The chain couples TRBV4-1 to TRBJ1-1; 8 bases are a match to TRBD1. The J segment lost 4 bases and the V segment lost 6 bases, leaving 16 bases of the junction unmatched. The CDR3 runs 17 residues. CDR1 is MGHRA, CDR2 YSYEKL, per germline. The DNA for the CDR3 is TGCGCCAGCAGACCTCAGGGGGCTCTACCGGGGGGCACTGAAGCTTTCTTT. This codes for CASRPQGALPGGTEAFF.

This clone was picked up one time. The chain combines TRBV4-2 with TRBJ2-1; 7 nucleotides match TRBD2. This CDR3 spans 16 amino acids. CDR1 is LGHNA and CDR2 is YNFKEQ in the germline V gene. The J segment lost 6 bases and the V segment lost 1 base, leaving 9 bases of the junction unmatched. CDR3 DNA: TGTGCCAGCAGCCAAGCGACTACGGGGGGACGCAATGAGCAGTTCTTC. Protein product: CASSQATTGGRNEQFF.

The chain couples TRBV27 to TRBJ2-7; 9 nucleotides line up with TRBD1. This CDR3 is 16 amino acids long. Losses at the gene ends were 2 bases for V and 5 bases for J; bases not matched to a gene: 10. Germline CDR1 is MNHEY and CDR2 is SMNVEV (reference sequence). The CDR3 DNA reads TGTGCCAGCAGTTTAATTATGGGACAGGGTAGCCACGAGCAGTACTTC. It specifies CASSLIMGQGSHEQYF.

The chain employs TRBV13 and TRBJ2-7; TRBD2 aligns across 11 bases. CDR1 is PRHDT, CDR2 FYEKMQ, per germline (reference sequence). The V segment lost 3 bases and the J segment 2 bases; nucleotides outside the gene matches: 3. The CDR3 runs to 15 residues. This chain's CDR3 is CASSLSSGGAYEQYF. DNA for the CDR3: TGTGCCAGCAGCTTGAGTAGCGGGGGGGCCTACGAGCAGTACTTC.

This chain uses TRBV21-1 with TRBJ2-3; TRBD1 reflects the table's D call only, with no check against the DNA. TRBV21-1 is a documented pseudogene. The CDR3 sequence is 9 residues long. CDR3 DNA: TGTGCCAGCGGACAGGGTGAGTATTTT. Amino acid sequence: CASGQGEYF.

The V gene is TRBV7-6, the J gene TRBJ1-4, with 10 bases matching TRBD1. CDR1 is SGHVS and CDR2 is FNYEAQ in the germline V gene. J was trimmed by 7 bases and V by 1 base; bases with no gene match: 3. The CDR3 has 15 amino acids. CDR3 sequence (DNA): TGTGCCAGCAGCTTAGAGGGACAGGGGTTTGAAAAACTGTTTTTT. As protein: CASSLEGQGFEKLFF.

As concerns this clone: One end of the junction is discordant with germline, which a read error may explain. This chain joins TRBV25-1 and TRBJ1-2; D uncertain. Germline assignment: CDR1 MGHDK and CDR2 SYGVNS. CDR3 length: 14 residues. The CDR3 reads CASSAPGRVYGYPF. For the CDR3, the DNA is TGTGCCAGCAGTGCCCCCGGGAGGGTCTATGGCTACCCCTTC.

The chain has TRBV2 and TRBJ2-4, with 8 bases matching TRBD1. The CDR3 runs 12 residues. Germline V gene sequence: CDR1 SNHLY, CDR2 FYNNEI. The V gene end was trimmed by 8 bases and the J gene end by 10 bases; junction bases not matched to a gene: 7. CDR3 in amino acids: CASHDRGTIQYF. CDR3 sequence (DNA): TGTGCCAGCCACGACAGGGGAACGATTCAGTACTTC.

This chain uses TRBV28 with TRBJ2-5; 11 positions match TRBD2. Per the germline V gene, CDR1 is MDHEN and CDR2 is SYDVKM. The CDR3 sequence is 16 residues long. V shed 9 bases and J 5 bases; nucleotides not matched to a gene: 14. The CDR3: CASRPSGGRSGETQYF. The CDR3 nucleotides read TGTGCCAGTCGACCTAGCGGGGGGAGATCGGGGGAGACCCAGTACTTC. The full variable domain, completed using reference TRBV28 and TRBJ2-5, is DVKVTQSSRYLVKRTGEKVFLECVQDMDHENMFWYRQDPGLGLRLIYFSYDVKMKEKGDIPEGYSVSREKKERFSLILESASTNQTSMYLCASRPSGGRSGETQYFGPGTRLLVL.

This clone is a singleton in its sample. This chain uses TRBV9 with TRBJ1-1; tentative D call: TRBD1 (6 bases). This CDR3 contains 15 residues. CDR1 and CDR2 (germline): SGDLS, YYNGEE. V lost 4 bases to trimming and J lost 6 bases, with 19 bases between them. The CDR3 sequence is CASSPYLGGNAEAFF. In DNA form, the CDR3 reads TGTGCCAGCAGCCCTTACCTAGGGGGTAACGCTGAAGCTTTCTTT.

This sequence joins TRBV19 and TRBJ2-7, with 9 bases lining up with TRBD1. The V gene's germline CDR1 is LNHDA and CDR2 SQIVND (reference sequence). The V gene end was trimmed by 3 bases and the J gene end by 5 bases; junction bases not matched to a gene: 8. The CDR3 sequence is 15 residues long. The CDR3 sequence: CASSIGTGGLDEQYF. The CDR3 DNA follows: TGTGCCAGTAGTATCGGAACAGGGGGCCTTGACGAGCAGTACTTC.

This clone was seen only a few times. The chain combines TRBV18 with TRBJ2-7; the match to TRBD1 covers 7 bases. Losses at the gene ends were 4 bases for V and 3 bases for J; bases not matched to a gene: 6. Germline V CDR1 and CDR2: KGHSH, LQKENI. This CDR3 is 14 amino acids long. The CDR3 here is CASSLKGQFYEQYF. As DNA, the CDR3 is TGTGCCAGCTCACTGAAGGGACAGTTCTACGAGCAGTACTTC.

Only a few counts were recorded for this clone. In nucleotides, the CDR3 is TGTGCCAGCAGAACAGGGGTAACTAATGAAAAACTGTTTTTT. Its translation is CASRTGVTNEKLFF. This chain joins TRBV2 and TRBJ1-4; TRBD1 agrees at 7 bases. The junction had 2 bases not matched to a gene; V was cut back by 6 bases and J by 1 base. The CDR3 extends over 14 amino acids. Germline V gene lookup returns CDR1 SNHLY and CDR2 FYNNEI.

This clone turned up a few times. The CDR3 sequence: CASSDISRRDTIYF. The DNA of the CDR3 is TGTGCCAGCAGTGATATAAGCCGGAGGGACACCATATATTTT. The chain couples TRBV6-1 to TRBJ1-3; D gene uncertain. V lost 3 bases, J lost 8 bases, and 14 bases lay in between. CDR1 is MNHNS, CDR2 SASEGT, per germline. CDR3 length equals 14 residues.

This clone came up once. The chain uses TRBV9 and TRBJ1-6; D is perhaps TRBD1 (5 bases). The ends were cut back, 0 bases at V and 8 bases at J, with 9 bases in the middle. This CDR3 has 14 amino acids. The germline gives CDR1 SGDLS, CDR2 YYNGEE. The CDR3 DNA follows: TGTGCCAGCAGCGTAGACGACAGCTATTCACCCCTCCACTTT. This encodes CASSVDDSYSPLHF.

V usage is TRBV7-6 and J usage is TRBJ2-3, with 10 bases fitting TRBD2. Losses at the gene ends were 5 bases for V and 1 base for J; bases not matched to a gene: 6. The germline V gene encodes CDR1 SGHVS and CDR2 FNYEAQ. The CDR3 length is 16 residues. CDR3 sequence (DNA): TGTGCCAGCAGCGCCAGCGGGGGGGCCGGCACAGATACGCAGTATTTT. Its protein product is CASSASGGAGTDTQYF. Together with reference TRBV7-6 and TRBJ2-3, the CDR3 gives the full variable domain: GAGVSQSPRYKVTKRGQDVALRCDPISGHVSLYWYRQALGQGPEFLTYFNYEAQQDKSGLPNDRFSAERPEGSISTLTIQRTEQRDSAMYRCASSASGGAGTDTQYFGPGTRLTVL.

This sequence joins TRBV2 and TRBJ2-1, with unresolved D. CDR1 is SNHLY and CDR2 is FYNNEI in the germline V gene. The CDR3 sequence is 12 residues long. V lost 1 base and J lost 7, with 5 bases in between. In DNA, the CDR3 is TGTGCCAGCAGTGAAGGCGAAAATGAGCAGTTCTTC. Its translation: CASSEGENEQFF.

The CDR3 DNA reads as TGTGCCAGCAGCTTCGGACAGGGGGGGGGCTACGAGCAGTACTTC. It specifies CASSFGQGGGYEQYF. The chain employs TRBV13 and TRBJ2-7, with 10 bases fitting TRBD1. CDR3 size: 15 residues. The V segment lost 3 bases and the J segment 3 bases; nucleotides outside the gene matches: 5. Germline loops: CDR1 PRHDT, CDR2 FYEKMQ (reference sequence).

This rearrangement joins TRBV28 to TRBJ2-1, with D perhaps TRBD1 (5 bases). Germline CDR1 reads MDHEN; CDR2 reads SYDVKM. This CDR3 is 15 amino acids long. V gave up 6 bases and J gave up 1 base, with 13 bases separating them. The CDR3 DNA reads as TGTGCCAGCAGCGAAACAGGATGGTCCTACAATGAGCAGTTCTTC. Its translation: CASSETGWSYNEQFF.

The chain combines TRBV19 with TRBJ1-1; 7 nucleotides match TRBD1. Germline V CDR1 and CDR2: LNHDA, SQIVND (reference sequence). The CDR3 consists of 13 residues. V gave up 0 bases and J gave up 10 bases; unmatched junction bases: 5. Here the CDR3 reads CASSIDQGVTAFF. Written as DNA, the CDR3 is TGTGCCAGTAGTATAGATCAGGGGGTGACAGCTTTCTTT.